The present TCR beta chain was sequenced within a study of metastatic and nonmetastatic thyroid tumors. Study details: For malignant and benign thyroid patients, tumor or nodule tissue and blood were the sources whose repertoires were compared.

All patients reached thyroid surgery having received no treatment beforehand. This CDR3 comprises 14 residues. V dropped 5 bases and J dropped 7 bases, with 17 bases sitting between them. The germline CDR1 and CDR2 sequences are DFQATT and SNEGSKA (reference sequence). This clone has ten or more counts. Its specificity is not known. Per the original methods: The distant-metastasis classifier for papillary thyroid cancer was built from CDR3 differences across clinicopathological groups. TCRdb re-analyzed the PCR reads through MiXCR. The V and J calls were not made by the authors but by TCRdb's processing. This repertoire shows about 69,000 clones, about 14% found once; its top ten account for more than 6.5%. Whole-study results and caveats: For both blood and tumor, malignant thyroid tumors reportedly showed significantly higher TCR beta diversity than benign nodules did.

The chain joins TRBV20-1 to TRBJ1-4; unclear D gene. The TCR originated in a male donor with papillary thyroid cancer or a benign thyroid nodule (not recorded which). Some clones in this sample may be carry-over from other donors' samples. The source material was blood. This CDR3 reads CSAFYANRGEKLFF. CDR3 DNA: TGCAGTGCTTTCTACGCAAACAGAGGTGAAAAACTGTTTTTT.